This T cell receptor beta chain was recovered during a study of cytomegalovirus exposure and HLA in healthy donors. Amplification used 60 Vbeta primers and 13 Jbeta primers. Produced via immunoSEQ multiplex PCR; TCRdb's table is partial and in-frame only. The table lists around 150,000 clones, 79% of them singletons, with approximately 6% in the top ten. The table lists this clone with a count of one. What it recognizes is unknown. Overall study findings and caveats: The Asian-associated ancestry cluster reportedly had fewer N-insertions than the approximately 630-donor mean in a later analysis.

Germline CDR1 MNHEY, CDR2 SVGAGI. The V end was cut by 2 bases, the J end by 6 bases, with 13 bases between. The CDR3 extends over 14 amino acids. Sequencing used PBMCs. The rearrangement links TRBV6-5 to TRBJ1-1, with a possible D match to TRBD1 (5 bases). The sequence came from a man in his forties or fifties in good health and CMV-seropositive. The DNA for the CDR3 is TGTGCCAGCAGTTACGGGGGAGGTCGACCTGAAGCTTTCTTT. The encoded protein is CASSYGGGRPEAFF.